Listed below are T cell receptor beta chains from one sample, sequenced in a study of T cells expressing NK-cell markers. TCRdb re-called the 5' RACE reads and gives one entry per CDR3 protein, without DNA. The sample includes about 260,000 distinct CDR3 sequences. The sequencing input was blood T cells: a sorted CD56 or NKG2C T cell subset, CD4+ or CD8+ T cells, or bulk PBMC T cells (not recorded which). Every receptor here comes from a man aged 18 to 30 in good health. Each CDR3 is given with its conserved first and last residue. Fields, in order: V gene, J gene, CDR3 length, CDR3 protein.

>TRBV6-1|TRBJ1-4|15
CASEHGGNNLGKLFF
>TRBV20-1|TRBJ2-7|16
CSAPRRDRGPPYEQYF
>TRBV12-3/TRBV12-4|TRBJ2-1|13
CASSRLSYNEQFF
>TRBV24-1|TRBJ2-1|16
CATSDLGVRGGNEQFF
>TRBV12-3/TRBV12-4|TRBJ2-2|17
CASSLYSGGVNTGELFF
>TRBV5-1|TRBJ2-1|15
CASSLDGTGGDEQFF
>TRBV20-1|TRBJ2-1|16
CSAPDGTQSAYNEQFF
>TRBV29-1|TRBJ2-1|15
CSVERGQVSYNEQFF
>TRBV25-1|TRBJ1-1|15
CASSEYGKGNTEAFF
>TRBV6-2/TRBV6-3|TRBJ2-2|14
CASSQGQNTGELFF
>TRBV12-3/TRBV12-4|TRBJ1-1|14
CASMKSSLNTEAFF
>TRBV12-3/TRBV12-4|TRBJ1-5|15
CASSPPGPGIQPQHF
>TRBV30|TRBJ1-2|13
CAWSMRVNYGYTF
>TRBV10-3|TRBJ2-1|14
CAISSAGGGDEQFF
>TRBV12-3/TRBV12-4|TRBJ2-3|15
CASSVSGSGTDTQYF
>TRBV7-3|TRBJ2-5|14
CASSLTSISETQYF
>TRBV19|TRBJ1-1|15
CASSMDGNGYTEAFF
>TRBV12-3/TRBV12-4|TRBJ1-5|15
CASSLTLGRAQPQHF
>TRBV10-3|TRBJ2-3|14
CASSLAESTDTQYF
>TRBV12-3/TRBV12-4|TRBJ1-4|14
CASSFGNFGEKLFF
>TRBV12-3/TRBV12-4|TRBJ1-1|14
CASSFELVGTEAFF
>TRBV20-1|TRBJ2-1|14
CSARGGSGYNEQFF
>TRBV20-1|TRBJ1-4|12
CSARVPGAELFF
>TRBV24-1|TRBJ1-5|15
CATKRKGIGNQPQHF
>TRBV20-1|TRBJ2-3|14
CSASSGSPPDTQYF
>TRBV24-1|TRBJ1-1|13
CATSESPTGRAFF
>TRBV6-6|TRBJ2-7|13
CASSYEESYEQYF